This TCR beta chain was captured in a study of blood T cell repertoires in COVID-19. Method: immunoSEQ multiplex PCR; TCRdb's copy keeps in-frame clones and lacks some. The sample records fewer than 200,000 clones, roughly 75% being singletons. This clone was counted once. This CDR3 has 13 residues. Trimming took 0 bases from V and 8 from J, leaving 11 bases between them. Looked up from germline, CDR1 is SGHDT and CDR2 is YYEEEE. Specimen: peripheral blood. The TCR was taken from a man between 65 and 85 years old with active or convalescent COVID-19. The rearrangement links TRBV5-6 to TRBJ1-2; possible D gene TRBD1, 5 bases. CDR3 in amino acids: CASSLGQLWGYTF. The CDR3, as DNA: TGTGCCAGCAGCTTGGGACAGCTGTGGGGCTACACCTTC.